This TCR beta chain was identified during a study of T cell responses to AZD1222 COVID-19 vaccine. TCRdb keeps only in-frame clones here, not all; method: immunoSEQ multiplex PCR. The sample has around 140,000 clones, 90% to 95% seen once. Germline lookup yields CDR1 SNHLY and CDR2 FYNNEI. Trimming removed 7 bases at V and 11 bases at J, with 20 bases between. This CDR3 is built from 13 residues. V and J are TRBV2 and TRBJ2-5, with a weak D call TRBD1 (6 bases). The starting material was peripheral blood, obtained on day 0 of AZD1222 vaccination. This TCR came from an adult in good health. The DNA for the CDR3 is TGTGCCAGCACTGACCTGGGGGCAGGATCTCAGTACTTC. This codes for CASTDLGAGSQYF.